This record looks at one T cell receptor (beta chain) sequence and its context. What it binds is not known. The entry originates in a study of Ad26.COV2.S vaccination and SARS-CoV-2 variants. The treatment here: around 19 received Ad26.COV2.S at low or high dose, single or two shots; 5 received placebo; per-sample allocation not given. Sampling took place 63 days after the first vaccine or placebo injection. The administered vaccine (an Ad26 vector) expressed Wuhan-strain SARS-CoV-2 spike. Whole-study findings and limits: Comparable non-spike TCR breadth was observed in vaccine and placebo recipients.

Repertoires were generated with immunoSEQ multiplex PCR, while TCRdb's copy carries only in-frame clones and drops some. The sample yields about 420,000 clones, around 87% seen once. The germline gives CDR1 SGHNT, CDR2 YYREEE (reference sequence). V lost 2 bases to trimming and J lost 0 bases, with 8 bases between them. The CDR3 spans 14 residues. This receptor was taken from a person between 18 and 65 years old who received the Ad26.COV2.S COVID-19 vaccine or a placebo. The chain employs TRBV5-4 and TRBJ1-1; a possible D gene is TRBD1 (5 bases). The specimen was peripheral blood, collected in a trial of Ad26.COV2.S vaccine versus placebo. The CDR3 nucleotides read TGTGCCAGCAGCTTCTCAGGGATGAACACTGAAGCTTTCTTT. This translates into CASSFSGMNTEAFF.